This is a list of T cell receptor beta chains from one sample in a study of blood T cell repertoires in COVID-19. Only in-frame clones appear in the TCRdb table, and some are missing; sequencing was by immunoSEQ multiplex PCR. Here the sample spans approximately 97,000 clones, 75% to 95% being singletons. What was sequenced was peripheral blood. These TCRs come from a man in his 60s with acute or convalescent COVID-19. CDR3s include the opening cysteine and the closing phenylalanine or tryptophan. D genes are given only for firm matches. Clone size is shown for a subset of rows, as once, few, many or a class of expanded clone.

clone size: .; D gene: TRBD1; J gene: TRBJ1-2; V gene: TRBV5-3; CDR3 DNA: TGTGCCAGAAGCTTGGCAACCGGGACAGGCCCTAACTATGGCTACACCTTC; CDR3 protein: CARSLATGTGPNYGYTF
clone size: .; D gene: TRBD1; J gene: TRBJ2-3; V gene: TRBV20-1; CDR3 DNA: TGCAGTGCTGGTGTCCTGGACAGGGGTACAGATACGCAGTATTTT; CDR3 protein: CSAGVLDRGTDTQYF
clone size: .; D gene: TRBD1; J gene: TRBJ1-5; V gene: TRBV7-8; CDR3 DNA: TGTGCCAGCAGCCTGGACAGGCTCGGTCAGCCCCAGCATTTT; CDR3 protein: CASSLDRLGQPQHF
clone size: .; D gene: TRBD1; J gene: TRBJ1-2; V gene: TRBV7-8; CDR3 DNA: TGTGCCAGCAGCTTGGGACAGGGATATGGCTACACCTTC; CDR3 protein: CASSLGQGYGYTF
clone size: .; D gene: .; J gene: TRBJ1-5; V gene: TRBV6-5; CDR3 DNA: TGTGCCAGCTACACACAGCAAAATAGCAATCAGCCCCAGCATTTT; CDR3 protein: CASYTQQNSNQPQHF
clone size: once; D gene: TRBD1; J gene: TRBJ1-4; V gene: TRBV7-2; CDR3 DNA: TGTGCCAGCAGCCCGAGAGTGGGCAGGGGGCGGCTGGGTGAAAAACTGTTTTTT; CDR3 protein: CASSPRVGRGRLGEKLFF
clone size: .; D gene: TRBD2; J gene: TRBJ2-3; V gene: TRBV5-1; CDR3 DNA: TGCGCCAGCAGCTTGGTAGCGGGGATCACAGATACGCAGTATTTT; CDR3 protein: CASSLVAGITDTQYF
clone size: .; D gene: .; J gene: TRBJ1-2; V gene: TRBV12-3/TRBV12-4; CDR3 DNA: TGTGCCAGCAGCTCTGTCCCCCCTGGCGGCTACACCTTC; CDR3 protein: CASSSVPPGGYTF
clone size: .; D gene: TRBD1; J gene: TRBJ1-1; V gene: TRBV30; CDR3 DNA: TGTGCCTGGAGTCCGCAGGGGGATAACACTGAAGCTTTCTTT; CDR3 protein: CAWSPQGDNTEAFF
clone size: once; D gene: TRBD1; J gene: TRBJ1-2; V gene: TRBV30; CDR3 DNA: TGTGCCTGGAGCAGAGACAGGGAGGATAACTATGGCTACACCTTC; CDR3 protein: CAWSRDREDNYGYTF
clone size: .; D gene: .; J gene: TRBJ2-5; V gene: TRBV7-2; CDR3 DNA: TGTGCCAGCAGCTTAGCGGAATCTACAGGGCAGGAGACCCAGTACTTC; CDR3 protein: CASSLAESTGQETQYF
clone size: .; D gene: TRBD1; J gene: TRBJ1-2; V gene: TRBV24-1; CDR3 DNA: TGTGCCACCAGTGACAATGGACAGGGAAAGGGCTACACCTTC; CDR3 protein: CATSDNGQGKGYTF
clone size: .; D gene: TRBD1; J gene: TRBJ1-6; V gene: TRBV10-3; CDR3 DNA: TGTGCCATTACAGCGACAGGGAATAATTCACCCCTCCACTTT; CDR3 protein: CAITATGNNSPLHF
clone size: once; D gene: TRBD2; J gene: TRBJ2-1; V gene: TRBV7-2; CDR3 DNA: TGTGCCAGCAGCCTCAGGAGCGGGGGGGACAATGAGCAGTTCTTC; CDR3 protein: CASSLRSGGDNEQFF